The 3 T cell receptor beta chains below were found in one sample sequenced in a study of cytomegalovirus exposure and HLA in healthy donors. The PCR was carried out with 60 Vbeta primers and 13 Jbeta primers. This table comes from immunoSEQ multiplex PCR, and its TCRdb copy is limited to in-frame clones, with some not included. The table lists some 140,000 clones, roughly 80% of them singletons, with about 1.3% in the top ten. Sequencing was done on a sample of PBMCs. These receptors all come from a man aged 50 or older in good health and CMV-seronegative.

V and J are TRBV28 and TRBJ1-4; unclear D gene. The CDR3 has 15 amino acids. V lost 6 bases, J lost 5 bases, and 16 bases lay in between. Per the germline V gene, CDR1 is MDHEN and CDR2 is SYDVKM. Here the CDR3 DNA reads TGTGCCAGCAGAAGCACCTTCCGAGGGAATGAAAAACTGTTTTTT. Encoded protein: CASRSTFRGNEKLFF. Looking up the rest from reference TRBV28 and TRBJ1-4 gives the full variable domain: DVKVTQSSRYLVKRTGEKVFLECVQDMDHENMFWYRQDPGLGLRLIYFSYDVKMKEKGDIPEGYSVSREKKERFSLILESASTNQTSMYLCASRSTFRGNEKLFFGSGTQLSVL.

The chain recombines TRBV19 with TRBJ2-7; 9 nucleotides match TRBD2. Trimming removed 6 bases from V and 2 bases from J; junction bases left unmatched: 14. Germline CDR1 is LNHDA and CDR2 is SQIVND (reference sequence). CDR3 length: 17 residues. The CDR3 reads CASRKSYSGRGTYEQYF. In DNA, the CDR3 is TGTGCCAGTAGAAAGTCTTATAGCGGGAGAGGAACCTACGAGCAGTACTTC.

The chain employs TRBV19 and TRBJ2-5; D not resolved. Trimming took off 1 base at V and 5 bases at J, with 5 bases between the two ends. Germline lookup yields CDR1 LNHDA and CDR2 SQIVND (reference sequence). This CDR3 has 12 amino acids. CDR3 coding DNA: TGTGCCAGTAGTATAGGGGCGGAGACCCAGTACTTC. Its protein is CASSIGAETQYF.